One T cell receptor (beta chain) is described in this entry. Its antigen is unknown. This specimen belongs to a study of shared clonotypes between healthy human individuals. At the level of the study: CD4 naive and memory got three plates each, CD8 naive two, CD8 memory one. Study-level results: Researchers sampled only blood; tissue repertoires likely differ. Four donors had about 5.1% of their naive CD4 clonotypes in common.

Germline lookup yields CDR1 MDHEN and CDR2 SYDVKM. The V segment lost 1 base and the J segment 3 bases; nucleotides outside the gene matches: 7. The CDR3 has 16 amino acids. CD8 memory fractions consisted of CD45RO+ and CCR7-negative CD45RA+ TemRA cells together. Using immunoSEQ multiplex PCR, the repertoire was profiled, and TCRdb retains in-frame clones only, with some absent. The table lists about 380,000 clones, around 96% of them singletons, with less than 0.35% in the top ten. Specimen: memory CD8+ T cells sorted from blood. Sample subset: CD45RO+ cells pooled with CCR7-negative TemRA cells. The rearrangement joins TRBV28 to TRBJ2-7; TRBD1 aligns across 9 bases. The TCR was taken from a man aged 25-45 years in good health. This CDR3 is CASSLSGQGPFYEQYF. The CDR3 coding sequence is TGTGCCAGCAGTTTATCGGGACAGGGACCCTTCTACGAGCAGTACTTC.